The next 14 T cell receptor beta chains were all read from a single sample in a study of cytomegalovirus exposure and HLA in healthy donors. PCR was performed using 60 Vbeta and 13 Jbeta primers. Generated by immunoSEQ multiplex PCR, the TCRdb table keeps only in-frame clones and is missing some. This sample has around 200,000 clones; 60% to 80% occur once, and the top ten carry roughly 2%. Sequenced: PBMCs. The origin of the receptors is a man aged 18 to 30 in good health and CMV-seronegative.

This clone was picked up a small number of times. This chain joins TRBV7-8 and TRBJ2-3, with 13 bases identical to TRBD2. Losses at the gene ends were 4 bases for V and 6 bases for J; bases not matched to a gene: 4. The CDR3 runs to 15 residues. Germline-derived CDR1 and CDR2 are SGHVS and FQNEAQ. The CDR3 loop reads CASSSGLAGVDTQYF. CDR3 DNA: TGTGCCAGCAGCTCCGGACTAGCGGGGGTCGATACGCAGTATTTT.

The sample holds a few counts of this clone. This sequence joins TRBV4-2 and TRBJ2-7, with a tentative D call TRBD1 (5 bases). V was pared by 0 bases and J by 1 base, with 19 bases between. CDR1 is LGHNA, CDR2 YNFKEQ, per germline. The CDR3 loop spans 18 amino acids. The CDR3 region is CASSQESPYAGASYEQYF. The CDR3 DNA is TGTGCCAGCAGCCAAGAATCCCCGTATGCTGGGGCTTCCTACGAGCAGTACTTC.

The chain has TRBV6-6 and TRBJ1-5; 8 nucleotides match TRBD1. CDR3 length: 15 amino acids. Germline V CDR1 and CDR2: MNHNY, SVGAGI (reference sequence). V lost 6 bases and J lost 4; bases outside the gene matches: 8. CDR3 sequence (DNA): TGTGCCAGCAGCGCAGGGACAGGCTGGAATCAGCCCCAGCATTTT. This sequence encodes CASSAGTGWNQPQHF.

In this sample, this clone turned up once. The chain has TRBV4-3 and TRBJ2-1; a possible D gene is TRBD2 (6 bases). V gave up 4 bases and J gave up 6 bases, with 13 bases separating them. The germline V gene encodes CDR1 LGHNA and CDR2 YSLEER. The CDR3 consists of 14 residues. The CDR3 protein is CASSPGEIVNEQFF. CDR3 coding DNA: TGCGCCAGCAGCCCGGGGGAAATCGTCAATGAGCAGTTCTTC.

The chain uses TRBV28 and TRBJ1-1; D is undetermined. Trimming took 3 bases from V and 1 from J, leaving 9 bases between them. CDR1 is MDHEN and CDR2 is SYDVKM in the germline V gene. The CDR3 has 14 amino acids. The CDR3 nucleotides are TGTGCCAGCAGTTTGGCAGGTGAGAACACTGAAGCTTTCTTT. Residues: CASSLAGENTEAFF. Drawing the rest from reference TRBV28 and TRBJ1-1, the complete variable domain is DVKVTQSSRYLVKRTGEKVFLECVQDMDHENMFWYRQDPGLGLRLIYFSYDVKMKEKGDIPEGYSVSREKKERFSLILESASTNQTSMYLCASSLAGENTEAFFGQGTRLTVV.

The chain has TRBV5-4 and TRBJ2-7, with 7 bases identical to TRBD1. The CDR3 is made up of 14 amino acids. From germline, CDR1 is SGHNT and CDR2 YYREEE (reference sequence). The J segment lost 4 bases and the V segment lost 4 bases, leaving 8 bases of the junction unmatched. The CDR3 here is CASSIGTEIYEQYF. The CDR3 bases are TGTGCCAGCAGCATAGGGACAGAAATATACGAGCAGTACTTC.

The J gene is TRBJ2-5, the V gene TRBV4-2; 8 positions agree with TRBD2. The J call may be incorrect, as the DNA end agrees better with TRBJ2-7. The CDR3 totals 15 residues. Germline CDR1 and CDR2: LGHNA and YNFKEQ. This CDR3 reads CASSHGGGLPYEQYF. CDR3 sequence (DNA): TGTGCCAGCAGCCATGGCGGGGGGCTTCCATACGAGCAGTACTTC.

The genes are TRBV30 and TRBJ2-5; weak D call: TRBD1 (6 bases). The tail of the sequence fits TRBJ2-7 better, so the J call may be wrong. The CDR3 consists of 13 residues. CDR1 and CDR2 (germline): GTSNPN, SVGIG (reference sequence). The CDR3 loop is CAWSEGSGDEQYF. The DNA of the CDR3 is TGTGCCTGGAGCGAGGGATCAGGGGACGAGCAGTACTTC.

V and J are TRBV15 and TRBJ2-1; TRBD1 aligns across 8 bases. This CDR3 has 14 residues. With V trimmed by 3 bases and J by 7 bases, 5 bases remained unmatched. Germline V gives CDR1 LNHNV, CDR2 YYDKDF (reference sequence). The chain's CDR3 is CATSRDREGNEQFF. Written as DNA, the CDR3 is TGTGCCACCAGCAGGGACAGGGAAGGTAATGAGCAGTTCTTC.

This chain uses TRBV19 with TRBJ1-5; 7 bases match TRBD1. This CDR3 spans 16 amino acids. Germline CDR1 and CDR2: LNHDA and SQIVND (reference sequence). With V trimmed by 6 bases and J by 4 bases, 12 bases remained unmatched. This chain's CDR3 is CASRYSDRAGNQPQHF. As DNA, the CDR3 is TGTGCCAGTAGATATTCCGACAGGGCGGGGAATCAGCCCCAGCATTTT.

The chain links TRBV4-3 to TRBJ2-5; no definite D call. Between the trimmed V and J ends, which lost 0 bases and 2 bases, there was a span of 10 bases. Germline CDR1 is LGHNA and CDR2 is YSLEER. CDR3 length: 15 residues. This CDR3 is CASSQDWSAQETQYF. In DNA form, the CDR3 reads TGCGCCAGCAGCCAAGATTGGAGCGCGCAAGAGACCCAGTACTTC.

The rearrangement joins TRBV7-9 to TRBJ1-4; tentative D call: TRBD1 (6 bases). The CDR3 is 16 amino acids. Germline values: CDR1 SEHNR, CDR2 FQNEAQ (reference sequence). Trimming took off 4 bases at V and 0 bases at J, with 12 bases between the two ends. The CDR3 reads CASSSSGAATNEKLFF. CDR3 nucleotides: TGTGCCAGCAGCTCTTCAGGGGCTGCAACTAATGAAAAACTGTTTTTT. Supplemented by reference TRBV7-9 and TRBJ1-4, the full variable domain reads DTGVSQNPRHKITKRGQNVTFRCDPISEHNRLYWYRQTLGQGPEFLTYFQNEAQLEKSRLLSDRFSAERPKGSFSTLEIQRTEQGDSAMYLCASSSSGAATNEKLFFGSGTQLSVL.

The chain carries TRBV27 and TRBJ2-7; maybe TRBD2 (7 bases). The V end was cut by 4 bases, the J end by 7 bases, with 20 bases between. Per germline, CDR1 MNHEY and CDR2 SMNVEV (reference sequence). This CDR3 is built from 15 residues. The chain's CDR3 is CASSSPGEGRREQYF. CDR3 in DNA: TGTGCCAGCAGTTCCCCAGGGGAGGGGCGAAGGGAGCAGTACTTC.

The chain uses TRBV28 and TRBJ2-7; weak D call: TRBD1 (6 bases). In germline, CDR1 is MDHEN, CDR2 SYDVKM. V dropped 5 bases and J dropped 4 bases, with 15 bases sitting between them. The CDR3 is made up of 14 amino acids. CDR3 coding DNA: TGTGCCAGCAGTCCACCAGACAGGTTGTACGAGCAGTACTTC. This translates into CASSPPDRLYEQYF. The whole variable domain, remainder taken from reference TRBV28 and TRBJ2-7, is DVKVTQSSRYLVKRTGEKVFLECVQDMDHENMFWYRQDPGLGLRLIYFSYDVKMKEKGDIPEGYSVSREKKERFSLILESASTNQTSMYLCASSPPDRLYEQYFGPGTRLTVT.